These T cell receptor beta chains were read from a single sample in a study of shared clonotypes between healthy human individuals. The protocol was immunoSEQ multiplex PCR, while the TCRdb copy is restricted to in-frame clones and leaves out a portion. The sample gives roughly 2,300,000 clones, about nine tenths of which show up once; 0.37% is in the top ten. The sample consisted of naive CD4+ T cells from PBMCs. These TCRs come from a young man in good health. Some clones in this sample may be carry-over from other donors' samples. CDR3s include the opening cysteine and the closing phenylalanine or tryptophan. Part of the rows lack a size; the others show once, few, many or a class for expanded clones.

clone_size: -; j_call: TRBJ2-7; v_call: TRBV5-4; cdr3_aa: CASSNWDSSYEQYF
clone_size: -; j_call: TRBJ2-7; v_call: TRBV27; cdr3_aa: CASSSRPTYEQYF
clone_size: -; j_call: TRBJ2-1; v_call: TRBV10-3; cdr3_aa: CAINPGSGAQSGEQFF
clone_size: -; j_call: TRBJ2-2; v_call: TRBV11-2; cdr3_aa: CASSPTRLAGTGELFF
clone_size: -; j_call: TRBJ1-2; v_call: TRBV25-1; cdr3_aa: CASSPLGGHSPSDYGYTF
clone_size: few; j_call: TRBJ1-1; v_call: TRBV28; cdr3_aa: CASSSPSLGPDTEAFF
clone_size: few; j_call: TRBJ2-1; v_call: TRBV5-6; cdr3_aa: CASSRNNEQFF
clone_size: -; j_call: TRBJ1-5; v_call: TRBV2; cdr3_aa: CASKGGTSNQPQHF
clone_size: once; j_call: TRBJ2-7; v_call: TRBV28; cdr3_aa: CASSSLSPRLAGVGFDEQYF
clone_size: -; j_call: TRBJ2-1; v_call: TRBV6-1; cdr3_aa: CASRIGQGVSNEQFF
clone_size: few; j_call: TRBJ1-1; v_call: TRBV28; cdr3_aa: CASSPHGKAFF
clone_size: -; j_call: TRBJ1-1; v_call: TRBV2; cdr3_aa: CASRPGVTAEAFF
clone_size: once; j_call: TRBJ1-5; v_call: TRBV2; cdr3_aa: CASSEGRDQPQHF
clone_size: -; j_call: TRBJ1-5; v_call: TRBV30; cdr3_aa: CAWSPHQGQPQHF
clone_size: -; j_call: -; v_call: TRBV30; cdr3_aa: CAWSVQGKAGGYYEQYF
clone_size: -; j_call: TRBJ2-7; v_call: TRBV27; cdr3_aa: CASRRLASSYEQYF
clone_size: -; j_call: TRBJ1-2; v_call: TRBV4-2; cdr3_aa: CASSQEGQGASGYTF
clone_size: -; j_call: TRBJ2-5; v_call: TRBV7-7; cdr3_aa: CASSLVPGQGGETQYF
clone_size: -; j_call: TRBJ2-2; v_call: TRBV7-2; cdr3_aa: CASSLGQGLPGELFF
clone_size: -; j_call: TRBJ2-7; v_call: TRBV20-1; cdr3_aa: CSASPDYEQYF
clone_size: -; j_call: TRBJ1-1; v_call: TRBV4-2; cdr3_aa: CASSQVSDLAEGEAFF
clone_size: -; j_call: TRBJ2-7; v_call: TRBV29-1; cdr3_aa: CSVFMGDRGYEQYF
clone_size: -; j_call: TRBJ2-2; v_call: TRBV5-1; cdr3_aa: CASSLTGITGELFF
clone_size: -; j_call: TRBJ2-7; v_call: TRBV5-1; cdr3_aa: CASSLNGVGSYEQYF
clone_size: -; j_call: TRBJ1-1; v_call: TRBV9; cdr3_aa: CASSVRPGGVEAFF
clone_size: -; j_call: TRBJ2-3; v_call: TRBV5-1; cdr3_aa: CASSKDRTTDTQYF
clone_size: -; j_call: TRBJ2-5; v_call: TRBV7-3; cdr3_aa: CASSLMREETQYF
clone_size: -; j_call: TRBJ2-2; v_call: TRBV7-6; cdr3_aa: CASSLGGITGELFF
clone_size: -; j_call: TRBJ2-1; v_call: TRBV4-2; cdr3_aa: CASSQDLGASGLYNEQFF
clone_size: -; j_call: TRBJ2-7; v_call: TRBV7-9; cdr3_aa: CASSLDGGTAVVYEQYF
clone_size: once; j_call: TRBJ2-1; v_call: TRBV5-5; cdr3_aa: CASSLALYNEQFF
clone_size: once; j_call: TRBJ2-1; v_call: TRBV10-3; cdr3_aa: CAISEESGRSYNEQFF
clone_size: -; j_call: TRBJ2-7; v_call: TRBV7-2; cdr3_aa: CASSYGHEQYF
clone_size: -; j_call: TRBJ1-6; v_call: TRBV5-1; cdr3_aa: CASSPAPLSDSPLHF
clone_size: -; j_call: TRBJ2-5; v_call: TRBV28; cdr3_aa: CASSQLVGQETQYF
clone_size: -; j_call: TRBJ1-2; v_call: TRBV30; cdr3_aa: CAWRRGIDYGYTF
clone_size: -; j_call: TRBJ1-3; v_call: TRBV7-3; cdr3_aa: CASSLTGSGNTIYF
clone_size: few; j_call: TRBJ1-4; v_call: TRBV10-3; cdr3_aa: CAISESIAGFEKLFF
clone_size: -; j_call: TRBJ1-4; v_call: TRBV6-1; cdr3_aa: CASSDLRDFWGSIEKLFF
clone_size: -; j_call: TRBJ2-2; v_call: TRBV5-1; cdr3_aa: CASSLFNPPNTGELFF
clone_size: -; j_call: TRBJ1-6; v_call: TRBV4-1; cdr3_aa: CASSQQGTDNSPLHF
clone_size: -; j_call: TRBJ1-5; v_call: TRBV30; cdr3_aa: CAWGDRAYSNQPQHF
clone_size: -; j_call: TRBJ1-1; v_call: TRBV7-3; cdr3_aa: CASSHQDRGTEAFF
clone_size: -; j_call: TRBJ2-2; v_call: TRBV6-6; cdr3_aa: CASSSYGREDAGELFF
clone_size: -; j_call: TRBJ2-1; v_call: TRBV9; cdr3_aa: CASSVERGLTVEQFF
clone_size: -; j_call: TRBJ2-3; v_call: TRBV27; cdr3_aa: CASSFARWTDTQYF
clone_size: few; j_call: TRBJ1-1; v_call: TRBV5-1; cdr3_aa: CASSSQGGNTEAFF
clone_size: -; j_call: TRBJ1-4; v_call: TRBV19; cdr3_aa: CASSLIGMEKLFF
clone_size: -; j_call: TRBJ2-3; v_call: TRBV27; cdr3_aa: CASSFLAATDTQYF
clone_size: -; j_call: TRBJ2-3; v_call: TRBV4-1; cdr3_aa: CASSQDRGTSRFDTQYF
clone_size: -; j_call: TRBJ2-5; v_call: TRBV28; cdr3_aa: CASSSGSRETQYF
clone_size: -; j_call: TRBJ2-4; v_call: TRBV5-1; cdr3_aa: CASSLSGGKNIQYF
clone_size: -; j_call: TRBJ2-3; v_call: TRBV7-3; cdr3_aa: CASSPRGGDTQYF
clone_size: -; j_call: TRBJ2-3; v_call: TRBV29-1; cdr3_aa: CSDRDRGYF
clone_size: -; j_call: TRBJ2-3; v_call: TRBV4-1; cdr3_aa: CASSQASGRATDTQYF
clone_size: -; j_call: TRBJ1-1; v_call: TRBV6-5; cdr3_aa: CASSYPPQAFF
clone_size: few; j_call: TRBJ2-7; v_call: TRBV5-1; cdr3_aa: CASSLQGTISYEQYF